A selection of T cell receptor beta chains follows, all from one sample in a study of T cell repertoires in cytomegalovirus infection. TCRdb recomputed calls from the reads with MiXCR, one row per CDR3 protein. The profile shows about 320,000 distinct CDR3 sequences, 8% to 9.5% of them singletons. What was sequenced was PBMCs. The receptors shown here come from a human donor in good health (CMV status not recorded). Some clones in this sample may be carry-over from other donors' samples. The CDR3 runs from the conserved cysteine through the conserved F or W. A D gene is named only where the DNA matches it firmly. Clone size is stated in some rows and not others, as once, few, many or a class when expanded.

>few|TRBJ1-1|TRBV28|.
CASTRGGGHLNTEAFF
TGTGCCAGCACTAGAGGAGGGGGACACTTGAACACTGAAGCTTTCTTT
>many|TRBJ2-2|TRBV11-2|.
CASSFTGTGELFF
TGTGCCAGCAGCTTTACGGGCACCGGGGAGCTGTTTTTT
>few|TRBJ2-1|TRBV7-3|.
CASSSQRAEQFF
TGTGCCAGCAGCTCCCAGCGGGCCGAGCAGTTCTTC
>many|TRBJ1-1|TRBV5-4|.
CASSLEPVEGWDTEAFF
TGTGCCAGCAGCTTGGAACCTGTGGAGGGGTGGGACACTGAAGCTTTCTTT
>many|TRBJ2-6|TRBV7-2|.
CASSLRPRGTQSGANVLTF
TGTGCCAGCAGCTTAAGGCCCCGAGGCACCCAGTCTGGGGCCAACGTCCTGACTTTC
>.|TRBJ1-5|TRBV20-1|.
CSARDPLFRGKNQPQHF
TGCAGTGCTAGAGATCCGCTATTTCGCGGCAAAAATCAGCCCCAGCATTTT
>few|TRBJ1-4|TRBV18|TRBD1
CASSPPGQGLRKLFF
TGTGCCAGCTCACCACCGGGACAGGGCTTGCGGAAACTGTTTTTT
>many|TRBJ1-5|TRBV7-9|.
CASSLGAGGRLNQPQHF
TGTGCCAGCAGCTTAGGGGCGGGGGGGCGCCTAAATCAGCCCCAGCATTTT
>many|TRBJ2-1|TRBV7-6|TRBD2
CASSLEAGVEQFF
TGTGCCAGCAGCTTAGAAGCGGGAGTTGAGCAGTTCTTC
>.|TRBJ1-1|TRBV6-2/TRBV6-3|.
CASAWTTNTEAFF
TGTGCCAGTGCCTGGACAACGAACACTGAAGCTTTCTTT
>.|TRBJ2-3|TRBV7-2|.
CASSSTRFDTQYF
TGTGCCAGCAGCTCCACGCGGTTCGATACGCAGTATTTT
>.|TRBJ2-1|TRBV20-1|TRBD1
CSARDLSKGTGTTNEQFF
TGCAGTGCTAGAGATCTATCCAAGGGGACAGGGACAACAAATGAGCAGTTCTTC
>many|TRBJ2-3|TRBV7-2|.
CASSPEPRGGDTQYF
TGTGCCAGCAGCCCCGAGCCCAGAGGGGGAGATACGCAGTATTTT
>.|TRBJ2-1|TRBV5-4|.
CASSLMNEQFF
TGTGCCAGCAGCTTGATGAATGAGCAGTTCTTC
>many|TRBJ2-7|TRBV7-2|TRBD2
CATSHGGGPGYEQYF
TGTGCCACCTCCCACGGGGGGGGGCCGGGTTACGAGCAGTACTTC
>.|TRBJ2-5|TRBV29-1|TRBD1
CSVLQGVRKTQYF
TGCAGCGTTTTACAGGGGGTCCGGAAGACCCAGTACTTC
>.|TRBJ2-1|TRBV4-3|TRBD1
CASSQNRQGSSYNEQFF
TGCGCCAGCAGCCAAAATCGACAGGGAAGCTCCTACAATGAGCAGTTCTTC
>many|TRBJ2-1|TRBV7-4|.
CASSLGTRLRGLEHEQFF
TGTGCCAGCAGCTTGGGAACTAGGTTGCGGGGGCTTGAACATGAGCAGTTCTTC
>few|TRBJ2-7|TRBV5-1|.
CASSFGGTTSYEQYF
TGCGCCAGCAGCTTCGGCGGAACGACCTCCTACGAGCAGTACTTC
>many|TRBJ1-5|TRBV20-1|.
CSARDGNQPQHF
TGCAGTGCTAGAGATGGTAATCAGCCCCAGCATTTT
>few|TRBJ1-1|TRBV28|.
CASSSPRGINTEAFF
TGTGCCAGCAGTTCCCCCAGGGGTATCAACACTGAAGCTTTCTTT
>few|TRBJ1-4|TRBV7-2|TRBD1
CASSLGQGRKKLFF
TGTGCCAGCAGCTTGGGACAGGGGAGGAAAAAACTGTTTTTT
>.|TRBJ2-1|TRBV28|.
CASSLLQGWAEQFF
TGTGCCAGCAGTTTACTGCAGGGCTGGGCTGAGCAGTTCTTC
>many|TRBJ1-1|TRBV7-2|.
CASSFRGPTEAFF
TGTGCCAGCAGCTTTCGGGGGCCAACTGAAGCTTTCTTT
>few|TRBJ1-3|TRBV6-6|.
CASIQWNSGNTIYF
TGTGCCAGCATCCAATGGAACTCTGGAAACACCATATATTTT
>once|TRBJ2-5|TRBV29-1|.
CSVPLYQETQYF
TGCAGCGTTCCCCTCTACCAAGAGACCCAGTACTTC
>many|TRBJ1-5|TRBV6-2/TRBV6-3|TRBD1
CASSYLAQGAGNQPQHF
TGTGCCAGCAGTTACCTTGCCCAGGGGGCCGGCAATCAGCCCCAGCATTTT
>many|TRBJ2-1|TRBV12-3/TRBV12-4|.
CASTNPVVGPGDEQFF
TGTGCCAGCACAAACCCCGTGGTCGGGCCTGGGGATGAGCAGTTCTTC
>many|TRBJ2-7|TRBV6-6|TRBD1
CASSRAPGQGGSSYEQYF
TGTGCCAGCAGTCGGGCACCGGGACAGGGAGGGAGCTCCTACGAGCAGTACTTC
>many|TRBJ2-1|TRBV12-3/TRBV12-4|.
CASSLSRAGVGGIYNEQFF
TGTGCCAGCAGTTTGAGTAGGGCTGGGGTAGGGGGGATCTACAATGAGCAGTTCTTC
>.|TRBJ1-1|TRBV5-5|.
CASSQQGQVNTEAFF
TGTGCCAGCAGCCAGCAGGGACAAGTGAACACTGAAGCTTTCTTT
>few|TRBJ2-1|TRBV5-6|.
CASSFGTFYNEQFF
TGTGCCAGCAGCTTTGGGACTTTCTACAATGAGCAGTTCTTC
>many|TRBJ2-4|TRBV28|TRBD1
CASTRGGWAKNIQYF
TGTGCCAGCACTCGAGGGGGCTGGGCCAAAAACATTCAGTACTTC
>.|TRBJ2-2|TRBV27|.
CASRPRGASNTGELFF
TGTGCCAGCAGACCTCGAGGGGCCTCGAACACCGGGGAGCTGTTTTTT
>many|TRBJ2-3|TRBV28|TRBD2
CAGGLAGESDTQYF
TGTGCCGGGGGACTAGCGGGAGAATCAGATACGCAGTATTTT
>few|TRBJ2-7|TRBV18|TRBD2
CASSPPGLAGDEQYF
TGTGCCAGCTCACCACCGGGACTAGCGGGAGACGAGCAGTACTTC
>.|TRBJ1-4|TRBV29-1|.
CSVEWPTNEKLFF
TGCAGCGTTGAATGGCCAACTAATGAAAAACTGTTTTTT
>many|TRBJ2-2|TRBV29-1|.
CSGKQNTGELFF
TGCAGCGGAAAACAGAACACCGGGGAGCTGTTTTTT
>.|TRBJ2-4|TRBV7-6|TRBD1
CASSARQGPNIQYF
TGTGCCAGCAGCGCCCGACAGGGTCCGAACATTCAGTACTTC
>few|TRBJ2-7|TRBV6-1|.
CASSDRGPTYEQYF
TGCGCCAGCAGTGATCGAGGGCCCACCTACGAGCAGTACTTC
>.|TRBJ2-2|TRBV20-1|TRBD2
CSARDRLAGGSNTGELFF
TGCAGTGCTAGGGATCGACTAGCGGGAGGGTCGAACACCGGGGAGCTGTTTTTT
>few|TRBJ2-7|TRBV6-1|TRBD2
CASSEAGTSAYEQYF
TGTGCCAGCAGTGAAGCCGGGACTAGCGCCTACGAGCAGTACTTC
>.|TRBJ1-2|TRBV24-1|.
CATSDARGYTF
TGTGCCACCAGTGATGCTCGTGGCTACACCTTC
>.|TRBJ2-7|TRBV15|.
CATSARDQSYEQYF
TGTGCCACCAGCGCTAGGGACCAGTCCTACGAGCAGTACTTC
>many|TRBJ2-5|TRBV7-2|.
CASSLTRLVKETQYF
TGTGCCAGCAGCCTTACTAGACTAGTAAAGGAGACCCAGTACTTC
>many|TRBJ1-2|TRBV7-9|TRBD1
CASSSRQGANYGYTF
TGTGCCAGCAGCAGCCGGCAGGGGGCTAACTATGGCTACACCTTC